This T cell receptor (beta chain) was observed in a study of cytotoxic CD8 clonotypes in ibrutinib-treated CLL. Study context: Of a cohort that held roughly eleven relapsed/refractory and around 15 treatment-naive patients, roughly 18 were IGHV unmutated. Findings of the study overall: Public clonotypes, rarely seen, contracted or held steady on treatment. Clonality went up at the time of ibrutinib response, stayed stable in sustained remission, and later dropped back toward its baseline level at progression.

Concerning this clone: As yet, its antigen is unknown.

This CDR3 has 14 amino acids. Trimming took 0 bases from V and 3 from J, leaving 5 bases between them. Germline V CDR1 and CDR2: MGHRA, YSYEKL. Some clones are missing from TCRdb's copy, which holds only in-frame ones; the method was immunoSEQ multiplex PCR. Here the sample spans about 200,000 clones, 60% to 80% being singletons. The TCR originated in a human donor with chronic lymphocytic leukemia. Sequences were derived from PBMCs, sampled after 12 months of ibrutinib treatment. The rearrangement links TRBV4-1 to TRBJ2-2; D uncertain. CDR3 sequence (DNA): TGCGCCAGCAGCCAAGAGAGGTACACCGGGGAGCTGTTTTTT. Protein sequence: CASSQERYTGELFF.